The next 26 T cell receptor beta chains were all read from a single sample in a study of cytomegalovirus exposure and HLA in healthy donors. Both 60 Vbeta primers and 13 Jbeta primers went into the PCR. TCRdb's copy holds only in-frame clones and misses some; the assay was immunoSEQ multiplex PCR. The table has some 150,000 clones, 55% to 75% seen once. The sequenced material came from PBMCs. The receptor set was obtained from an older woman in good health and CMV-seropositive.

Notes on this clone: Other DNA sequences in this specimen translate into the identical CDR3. This chain's CDR3 is CASSPSGSGYNEQFF. For the CDR3, the DNA is TGTGCCAGCTCACCTAGCGGGAGTGGCTACAATGAGCAGTTCTTC. The rearrangement uses TRBV18 and TRBJ2-1, with 9 bases aligning to TRBD2. The germline V gene encodes CDR1 KGHSH and CDR2 LQKENI. This CDR3 is 15 amino acids long. The V and J ends lost 3 bases and 3 bases, in that order; junction bases with no gene match: 3. Complete variable domain (other parts from reference TRBV18 and TRBJ2-1): NAGVMQNPRHLVRRRGQEARLRCSPMKGHSHVYWYRQLPEEGLKFMVYLQKENIIDESGMPKERFSAEFPKEGPSILRIQQVVRGDSAAYFCASSPSGSGYNEQFFGPGTRLTVL.

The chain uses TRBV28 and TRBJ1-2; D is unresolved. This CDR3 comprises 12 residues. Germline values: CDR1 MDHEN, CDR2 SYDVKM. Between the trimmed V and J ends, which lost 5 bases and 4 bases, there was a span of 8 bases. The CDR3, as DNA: TGTGCCAGCAGTCTAGGTTCCTATGGCTACACCTTC. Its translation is CASSLGSYGYTF.

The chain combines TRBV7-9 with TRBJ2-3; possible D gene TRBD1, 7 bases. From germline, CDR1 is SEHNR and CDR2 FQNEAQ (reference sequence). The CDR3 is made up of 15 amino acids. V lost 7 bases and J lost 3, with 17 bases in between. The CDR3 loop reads CASILGAGGTDTQYF. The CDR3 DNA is TGTGCCAGCATCCTCGGGGCAGGGGGGACAGATACGCAGTATTTT.

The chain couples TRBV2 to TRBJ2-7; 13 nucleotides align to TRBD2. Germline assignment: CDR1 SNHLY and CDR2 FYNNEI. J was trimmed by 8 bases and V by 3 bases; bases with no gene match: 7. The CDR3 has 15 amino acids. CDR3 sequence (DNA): TGTGCCAGCAGTGAGGGGACTAGCGGGATAATCCAGCAGTACTTC. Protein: CASSEGTSGIIQQYF.

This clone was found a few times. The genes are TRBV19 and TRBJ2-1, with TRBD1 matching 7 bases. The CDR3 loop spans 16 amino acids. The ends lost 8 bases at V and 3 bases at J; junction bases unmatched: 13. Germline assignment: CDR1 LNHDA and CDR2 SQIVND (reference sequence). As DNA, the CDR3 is TGTGCCAGTGGCCGGGACAGCGAGAGGGACTACAATGAGCAGTTCTTC. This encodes CASGRDSERDYNEQFF.

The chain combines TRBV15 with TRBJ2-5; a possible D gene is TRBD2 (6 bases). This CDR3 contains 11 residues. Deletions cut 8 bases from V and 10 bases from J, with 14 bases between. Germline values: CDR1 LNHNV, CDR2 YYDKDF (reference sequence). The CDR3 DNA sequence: TGTGCCACCGGGGACGGCGGGGACCAGTACTTC. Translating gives CATGDGGDQYF.

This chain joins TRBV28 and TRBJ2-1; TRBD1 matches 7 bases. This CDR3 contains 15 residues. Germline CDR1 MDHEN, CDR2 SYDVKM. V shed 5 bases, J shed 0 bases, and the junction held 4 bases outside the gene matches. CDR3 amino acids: CASSEQGTSYNEQFF. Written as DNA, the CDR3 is TGTGCCAGCAGTGAACAGGGGACCTCCTACAATGAGCAGTTCTTC.

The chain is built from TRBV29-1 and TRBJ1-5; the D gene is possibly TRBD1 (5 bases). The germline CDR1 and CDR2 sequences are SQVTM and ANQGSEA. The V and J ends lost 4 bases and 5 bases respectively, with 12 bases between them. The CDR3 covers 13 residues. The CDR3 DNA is TGCAGCGTTGGAGACAGCGGGCATCAGCCCCAGCATTTT. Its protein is CSVGDSGHQPQHF.

This CDR3 reads CASTRSDTQYF. The CDR3 DNA reads TGTGCCAGCACCCGGTCCGATACGCAGTATTTT. The chain links TRBV28 to TRBJ2-3; no definite D call. Looked up from germline, CDR1 is MDHEN and CDR2 is SYDVKM. V lost 7 bases to trimming and J lost 6 bases, with 8 bases between them. This CDR3 is 11 amino acids long.

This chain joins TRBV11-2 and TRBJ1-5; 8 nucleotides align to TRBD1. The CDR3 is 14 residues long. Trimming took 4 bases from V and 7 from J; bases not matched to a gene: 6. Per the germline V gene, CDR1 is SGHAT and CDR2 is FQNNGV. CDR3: CASSSSGGGQPQHF. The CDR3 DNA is TGTGCCAGCAGCTCCTCAGGGGGCGGGCAGCCCCAGCATTTT.

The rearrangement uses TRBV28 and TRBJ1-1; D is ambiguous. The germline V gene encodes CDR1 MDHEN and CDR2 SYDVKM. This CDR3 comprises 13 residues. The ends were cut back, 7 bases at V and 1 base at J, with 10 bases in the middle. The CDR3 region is CASTPNENTEAFF. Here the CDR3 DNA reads TGTGCCAGCACTCCTAACGAGAACACTGAAGCTTTCTTT.

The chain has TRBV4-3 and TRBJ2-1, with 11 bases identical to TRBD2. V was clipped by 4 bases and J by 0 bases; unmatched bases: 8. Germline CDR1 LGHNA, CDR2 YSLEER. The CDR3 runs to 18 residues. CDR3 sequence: CASSRYSSGGSSYNEQFF. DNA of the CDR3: TGCGCCAGCAGCCGTTACTCTAGCGGGGGGAGCTCCTACAATGAGCAGTTCTTC.

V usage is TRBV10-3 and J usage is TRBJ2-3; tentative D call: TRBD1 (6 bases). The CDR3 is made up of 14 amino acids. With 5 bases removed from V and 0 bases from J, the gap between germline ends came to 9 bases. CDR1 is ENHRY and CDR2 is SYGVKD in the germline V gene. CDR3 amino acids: CAISFQGSTDTQYF. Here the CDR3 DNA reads TGTGCCATCAGTTTTCAGGGGAGCACAGATACGCAGTATTTT.

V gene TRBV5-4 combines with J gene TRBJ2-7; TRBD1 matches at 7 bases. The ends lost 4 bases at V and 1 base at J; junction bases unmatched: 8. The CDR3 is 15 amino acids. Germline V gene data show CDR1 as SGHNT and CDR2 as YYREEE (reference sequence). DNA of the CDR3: TGTGCCAGCAGCCCTGGGGGACAGACTTCCTACGAGCAGTACTTC. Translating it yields CASSPGGQTSYEQYF.

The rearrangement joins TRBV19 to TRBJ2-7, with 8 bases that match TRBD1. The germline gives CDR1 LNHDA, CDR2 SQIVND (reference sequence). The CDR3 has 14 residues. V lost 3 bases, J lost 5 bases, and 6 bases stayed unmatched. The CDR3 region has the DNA TGTGCCAGTAGTATGGGGCACAGGGGGGACGAGCAGTACTTC. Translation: CASSMGHRGDEQYF.

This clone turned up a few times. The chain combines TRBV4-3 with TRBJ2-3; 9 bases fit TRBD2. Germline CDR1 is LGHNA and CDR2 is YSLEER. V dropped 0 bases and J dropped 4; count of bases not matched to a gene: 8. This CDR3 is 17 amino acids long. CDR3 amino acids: CASSQEGASGIADTQYF. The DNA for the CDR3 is TGCGCCAGCAGCCAAGAGGGGGCTAGCGGGATAGCAGATACGCAGTATTTT.

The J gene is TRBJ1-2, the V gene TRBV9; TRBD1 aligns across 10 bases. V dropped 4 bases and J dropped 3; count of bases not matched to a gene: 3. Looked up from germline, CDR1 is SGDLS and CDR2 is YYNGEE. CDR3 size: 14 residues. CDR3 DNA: TGTGCCAGCAGCCGGGACAGGGGAGACTATGGCTACACCTTC. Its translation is CASSRDRGDYGYTF.

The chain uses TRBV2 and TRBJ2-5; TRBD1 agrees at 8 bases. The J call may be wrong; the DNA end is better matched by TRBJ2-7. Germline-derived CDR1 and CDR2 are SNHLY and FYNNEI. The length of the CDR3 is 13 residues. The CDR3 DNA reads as TGTGCCAGCACTCCACAGGGGGCCTACGAGCAGTACTTC. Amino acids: CASTPQGAYEQYF.

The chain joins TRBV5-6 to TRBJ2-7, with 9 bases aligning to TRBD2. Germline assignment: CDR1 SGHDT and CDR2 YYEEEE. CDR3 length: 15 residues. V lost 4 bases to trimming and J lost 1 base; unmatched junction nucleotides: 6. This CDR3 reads CASSRTSAESYEQYF. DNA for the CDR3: TGTGCCAGCAGCCGGACTAGCGCCGAATCCTACGAGCAGTACTTC.

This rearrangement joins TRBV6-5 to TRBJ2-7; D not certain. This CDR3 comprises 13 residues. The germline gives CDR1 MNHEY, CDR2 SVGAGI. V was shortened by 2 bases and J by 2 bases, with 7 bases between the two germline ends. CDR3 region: CASSYGQTYEQYF. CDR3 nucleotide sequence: TGTGCCAGCAGTTACGGTCAGACCTACGAGCAGTACTTC.

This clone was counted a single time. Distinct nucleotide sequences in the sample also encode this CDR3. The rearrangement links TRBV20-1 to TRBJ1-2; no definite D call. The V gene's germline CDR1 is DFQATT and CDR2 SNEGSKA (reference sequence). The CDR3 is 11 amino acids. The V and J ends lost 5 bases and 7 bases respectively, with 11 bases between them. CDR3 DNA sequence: TGCAGTGCTCACTATAACCCTGGCTACACCTTC. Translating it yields CSAHYNPGYTF.

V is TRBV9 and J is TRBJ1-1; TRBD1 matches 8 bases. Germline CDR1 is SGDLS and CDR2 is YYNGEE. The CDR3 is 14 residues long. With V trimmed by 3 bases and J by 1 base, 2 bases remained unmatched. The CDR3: CASSGQGQNTEAFF. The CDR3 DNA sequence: TGTGCCAGCAGCGGACAGGGGCAGAACACTGAAGCTTTCTTT.

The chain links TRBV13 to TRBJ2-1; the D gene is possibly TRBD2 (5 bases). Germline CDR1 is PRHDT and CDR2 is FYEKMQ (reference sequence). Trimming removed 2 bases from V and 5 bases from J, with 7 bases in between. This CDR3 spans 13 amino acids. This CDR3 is CASSLSGDNEQFF. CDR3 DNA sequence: TGTGCCAGCAGCTTATCCGGGGACAATGAGCAGTTCTTC.

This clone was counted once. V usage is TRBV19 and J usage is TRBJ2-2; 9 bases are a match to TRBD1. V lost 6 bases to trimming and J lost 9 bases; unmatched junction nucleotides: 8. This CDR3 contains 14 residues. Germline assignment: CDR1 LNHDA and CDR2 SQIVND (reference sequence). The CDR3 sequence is CASRLQGAAWELFF. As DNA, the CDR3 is TGTGCCAGTAGACTACAGGGGGCGGCTTGGGAGCTGTTTTTT.

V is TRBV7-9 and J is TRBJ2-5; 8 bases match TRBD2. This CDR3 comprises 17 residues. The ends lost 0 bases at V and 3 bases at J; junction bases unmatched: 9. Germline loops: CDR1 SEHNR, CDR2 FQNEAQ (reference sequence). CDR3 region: CASSLAGGRTGEETQYF. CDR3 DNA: TGTGCCAGCAGCTTAGCGGGCGGGAGGACTGGGGAAGAGACCCAGTACTTC.

The CDR3 sequence: CASSFRGLSAEAFF. CDR3 in DNA: TGCGCCAGCAGCTTCAGGGGGCTGAGTGCTGAAGCTTTCTTT. The V call is TRBV5-1, the J call TRBJ1-1, with TRBD1 matching 8 bases. Germline loops: CDR1 SGHRS, CDR2 YFSETQ. The CDR3 is 14 residues long. Trimming took 2 bases from V and 6 from J; bases not matched to a gene: 6. The whole variable domain, filled in from reference TRBV5-1 and TRBJ1-1, reads KAGVTQTPRYLIKTRGQQVTLSCSPISGHRSVSWYQQTPGQGLQFLFEYFSETQRNKGNFPGRFSGRQFSNSRSEMNVSTLELGDSALYLCASSFRGLSAEAFFGQGTRLTVV.